The subject of this entry is one TCR beta chain. The V gene lost 2 bases and the J gene lost 0 bases, with 9 bases spanning the gap. The V gene's germline CDR1 is KGHSH and CDR2 LQKENI. This CDR3 has 15 residues. The record originates from a study of blood T cells in healthy people across ages. A second PCR of roughly 7 to 11 cycles used a sample-barcoded 5' primer and a J-beta primer mix. Each CDR3 protein is one row after TCRdb ran MiXCR on the 5' RACE reads. The data hold about 780,000 distinct CDR3 sequences, with around 25% observed a single time. These records were also assigned to another study, of T cells of mothers and their children. As reported in that work: Samples came from a few healthy Caucasian mothers and their six children. Thymic selection molds TCR recombination output in much the same way for related pairs as for unrelated pairs.

This TCR was sampled from a boy younger than 18 in good health. Sample: blood. The V and J genes are TRBV18 and TRBJ2-3; D gene ambiguous. The CDR3 DNA follows: TGTGCCAGCTCACCAGGGCACGGGAGCACAGATACGCAGTATTTT. Protein sequence: CASSPGHGSTDTQYF.